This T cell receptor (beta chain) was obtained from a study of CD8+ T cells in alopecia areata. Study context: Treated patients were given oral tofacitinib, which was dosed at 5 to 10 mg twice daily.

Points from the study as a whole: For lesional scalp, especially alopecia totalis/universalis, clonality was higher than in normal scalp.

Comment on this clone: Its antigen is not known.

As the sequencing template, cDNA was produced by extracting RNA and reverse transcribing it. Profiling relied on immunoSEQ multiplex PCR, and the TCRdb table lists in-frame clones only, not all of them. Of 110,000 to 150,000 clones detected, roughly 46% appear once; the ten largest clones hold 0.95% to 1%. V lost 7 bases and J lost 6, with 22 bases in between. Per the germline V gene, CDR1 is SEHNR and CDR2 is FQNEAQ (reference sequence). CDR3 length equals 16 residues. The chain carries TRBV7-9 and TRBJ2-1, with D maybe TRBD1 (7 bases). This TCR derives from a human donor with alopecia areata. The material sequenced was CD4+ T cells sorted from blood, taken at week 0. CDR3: CASTWAGTERSNEQFF. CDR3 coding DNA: TGTGCCAGCACCTGGGCGGGGACAGAGAGGAGCAATGAGCAGTTCTTC.